This is a list of T cell receptor beta chains from one sample in a study of T cells in Graves' hyperthyroidism and ophthalmopathy. TCRdb recomputed calls from the multiplex PCR reads with MiXCR, one row per CDR3 protein. The sample comprises about half a million distinct CDR3 sequences, less than 20% of which are singletons, and less than 55% rests with the top ten. Sequencing was performed on blood. These receptors all stem from a man aged 40-55 years with Graves' ophthalmopathy. Each CDR3 is given with its conserved first and last residue. A D gene is named only where the DNA matches it firmly. The listing skips clone size in some rows; elsewhere it reads once, few, many or a size class.

abundance: -; v_gene: TRBV20-1; d_gene: -; j_gene: TRBJ2-1; CDR3nt: TGCAGTGTTAGCCCCTCCCCTTACAATGAGCAGTTCTTC; CDR3aa: CSVSPSPYNEQFF
abundance: many; v_gene: TRBV7-3; d_gene: -; j_gene: TRBJ2-7; CDR3nt: TGTGCCAGCAGCGCCAAGGGTGCAAGCGAGCAGTACTTC; CDR3aa: CASSAKGASEQYF
abundance: many; v_gene: TRBV28; d_gene: -; j_gene: TRBJ1-1; CDR3nt: TGTGCCAGCAGTTTACTTGGGCCCCTTTCTGAAGCTTTCTTT; CDR3aa: CASSLLGPLSEAFF
abundance: many; v_gene: TRBV11-2; d_gene: -; j_gene: TRBJ2-2; CDR3nt: TGTGCCAGCAGCCGATGGGTCTGGAACACCGGGGAGCTGTTTTTT; CDR3aa: CASSRWVWNTGELFF
abundance: few; v_gene: TRBV5-1; d_gene: TRBD1; j_gene: TRBJ2-5; CDR3nt: TGCGCCAGCAGCATAGGACAGGGGGAGACCCAGTACTTC; CDR3aa: CASSIGQGETQYF
abundance: few; v_gene: TRBV12-3/TRBV12-4; d_gene: TRBD1; j_gene: TRBJ1-2; CDR3nt: TGTGCCAGCAGTCAAAGGGACAGTTCTTCCTATGGCTACACCTTC; CDR3aa: CASSQRDSSSYGYTF
abundance: once; v_gene: TRBV19; d_gene: -; j_gene: TRBJ2-6; CDR3nt: TGTGCCAGTAGTATACTGATCTCTGGGGCCAACGTCCTGACTTTC; CDR3aa: CASSILISGANVLTF
abundance: many; v_gene: TRBV5-1; d_gene: TRBD1; j_gene: TRBJ2-1; CDR3nt: TGCGCCACCAGGGACAGGACAAATGAGGGGGAGCAGTTCTTC; CDR3aa: CATRDRTNEGEQFF
abundance: few; v_gene: TRBV15; d_gene: TRBD1; j_gene: TRBJ2-5; CDR3nt: TGTGCCACCAGCAGAGGACAGGGGGCCGCGGAGACCCAGTACTTC; CDR3aa: CATSRGQGAAETQYF
abundance: many; v_gene: TRBV18; d_gene: TRBD1; j_gene: TRBJ1-1; CDR3nt: TGTGCCAGCTCACCGGACAGGGTACGCTACACTGAAGCTTTCTTT; CDR3aa: CASSPDRVRYTEAFF
abundance: -; v_gene: TRBV5-4; d_gene: -; j_gene: TRBJ1-1; CDR3nt: TGTGCCAGTCTTAGTCACGGACGAGGGAACACTGAAGCTTTCTTT; CDR3aa: CASLSHGRGNTEAFF
abundance: few; v_gene: TRBV15; d_gene: -; j_gene: TRBJ2-5; CDR3nt: TGTGCCACCAGCAGAGCAGGACTACTAGGACAAGAGACCCAGTACTTC; CDR3aa: CATSRAGLLGQETQYF
abundance: few; v_gene: TRBV6-1; d_gene: TRBD1; j_gene: TRBJ2-1; CDR3nt: TGTGCCAGCAGCCCCCAGGGGGCGTACAATGAGCAGTTCTTC; CDR3aa: CASSPQGAYNEQFF
abundance: many; v_gene: TRBV28; d_gene: TRBD1; j_gene: TRBJ2-7; CDR3nt: TGTGCCAGCAGACAGGGGGGCTCCCCCTACGAGCAGTACTTC; CDR3aa: CASRQGGSPYEQYF
abundance: -; v_gene: TRBV18; d_gene: TRBD1; j_gene: TRBJ1-2; CDR3nt: TGTGCCAGCTCACCACCTGACAGGGTCTATGGCTACACCTTC; CDR3aa: CASSPPDRVYGYTF
abundance: many; v_gene: TRBV20-1; d_gene: TRBD1; j_gene: TRBJ1-1; CDR3nt: TGCAGTGCTAGACCGGGACAGGGGGCGACGACTGAAGCTTTCTTT; CDR3aa: CSARPGQGATTEAFF
abundance: many; v_gene: TRBV20-1; d_gene: -; j_gene: TRBJ2-3; CDR3nt: TGCAGTGCTAGTTGGACAGATACGCAGTATTTT; CDR3aa: CSASWTDTQYF
abundance: -; v_gene: TRBV7-9; d_gene: -; j_gene: TRBJ2-3; CDR3nt: TGTGCCAGCAGCTTACGGGGACATACGCAGTATTTT; CDR3aa: CASSLRGHTQYF
abundance: many; v_gene: TRBV6-2/TRBV6-3; d_gene: -; j_gene: TRBJ2-5; CDR3nt: TGTGCCAGCAGTTACTCGTGGGGGAATCAAGAGACCCAGTACTTC; CDR3aa: CASSYSWGNQETQYF
abundance: -; v_gene: TRBV6-1; d_gene: TRBD2; j_gene: TRBJ2-7; CDR3nt: TGTGCCAGCAGTGAAGCGCTAGCGGGCTCCTACGAGCAGTACTTC; CDR3aa: CASSEALAGSYEQYF
abundance: -; v_gene: TRBV10-3; d_gene: TRBD1; j_gene: TRBJ2-6; CDR3nt: TGTGCCATCAGTGAGTCGTGGGTGCCGGGACAGGGGGCTTCAGGGGCCAACGTCCTGACTTTC; CDR3aa: CAISESWVPGQGASGANVLTF
abundance: -; v_gene: TRBV2; d_gene: TRBD1; j_gene: TRBJ1-5; CDR3nt: TGTGCCAGCAGCTATACGACAGGGCGTCAGCCCCAGCATTTT; CDR3aa: CASSYTTGRQPQHF
abundance: -; v_gene: TRBV20-1; d_gene: TRBD2; j_gene: TRBJ2-1; CDR3nt: TGCAGTGCCCCCACTAGCGGGAGGGGCAATGAGCAGTTCTTC; CDR3aa: CSAPTSGRGNEQFF
abundance: -; v_gene: TRBV7-9; d_gene: -; j_gene: TRBJ1-5; CDR3nt: TGTGCCAGCAGCTCCGGGATCGCCCAGCATTTT; CDR3aa: CASSSGIAQHF
abundance: many; v_gene: TRBV30; d_gene: TRBD2; j_gene: TRBJ2-1; CDR3nt: TGTGCCGGTAGGACTAGCGGGTACAATGAGCAGTTCTTC; CDR3aa: CAGRTSGYNEQFF
abundance: many; v_gene: TRBV5-1; d_gene: -; j_gene: TRBJ2-1; CDR3nt: TGCGCCAGCAACTCTAGGGAGGCCCACAATGAGCAGTTCTTC; CDR3aa: CASNSREAHNEQFF
abundance: -; v_gene: TRBV19; d_gene: TRBD1; j_gene: TRBJ2-1; CDR3nt: TGTGCCAGTAGTACGACAGGGAGCAATGAGCAGTTCTTC; CDR3aa: CASSTTGSNEQFF
abundance: few; v_gene: TRBV29-1; d_gene: TRBD1; j_gene: TRBJ1-2; CDR3nt: TGCAGCGTTGAAGATCAGGGGGGACGTCGCTATGGCTACACCTTC; CDR3aa: CSVEDQGGRRYGYTF
abundance: many; v_gene: TRBV3-1; d_gene: -; j_gene: TRBJ1-1; CDR3nt: TGTGCCAGCAGCCAGGGGTTCAGCGAAGCTTTCTTT; CDR3aa: CASSQGFSEAFF
abundance: -; v_gene: TRBV15; d_gene: TRBD2; j_gene: TRBJ2-2; CDR3nt: TGTGCCACCAGCAGACCGGGGGGGTCCGGGGAGCTGTTTTTT; CDR3aa: CATSRPGGSGELFF
abundance: many; v_gene: TRBV2; d_gene: TRBD1; j_gene: TRBJ1-6; CDR3nt: TGTGCCAGCAGACAGGGGAAGCCCCTCTATAATTCACCCCTCCACTTT; CDR3aa: CASRQGKPLYNSPLHF
abundance: few; v_gene: TRBV5-1; d_gene: -; j_gene: TRBJ1-1; CDR3nt: TGCGCCAGCAGTATCCAGGGCTTGACGAACACTGAAGCTTTCTTT; CDR3aa: CASSIQGLTNTEAFF
abundance: few; v_gene: TRBV4-3; d_gene: TRBD2; j_gene: TRBJ2-7; CDR3nt: TGCGCCAGCAGCCAAGACCCTAGCGGGACCCCTCGCGAGCAGTACTTC; CDR3aa: CASSQDPSGTPREQYF
abundance: few; v_gene: TRBV12-3/TRBV12-4; d_gene: -; j_gene: TRBJ2-1; CDR3nt: TGTGCCAGCACCCCGGGGTCTAACAATGAGCAGTTCTTC; CDR3aa: CASTPGSNNEQFF
abundance: -; v_gene: TRBV6-2/TRBV6-3; d_gene: -; j_gene: TRBJ2-5; CDR3nt: TGTGCCAGCAGTTATAATGGAAGGGAAAACCAAGAGACCCAGTACTTC; CDR3aa: CASSYNGRENQETQYF
abundance: -; v_gene: TRBV19; d_gene: -; j_gene: TRBJ1-5; CDR3nt: TGTGCCAGTACCTTCAGGGGTGGCAATCAGCCCCAGCATTTT; CDR3aa: CASTFRGGNQPQHF